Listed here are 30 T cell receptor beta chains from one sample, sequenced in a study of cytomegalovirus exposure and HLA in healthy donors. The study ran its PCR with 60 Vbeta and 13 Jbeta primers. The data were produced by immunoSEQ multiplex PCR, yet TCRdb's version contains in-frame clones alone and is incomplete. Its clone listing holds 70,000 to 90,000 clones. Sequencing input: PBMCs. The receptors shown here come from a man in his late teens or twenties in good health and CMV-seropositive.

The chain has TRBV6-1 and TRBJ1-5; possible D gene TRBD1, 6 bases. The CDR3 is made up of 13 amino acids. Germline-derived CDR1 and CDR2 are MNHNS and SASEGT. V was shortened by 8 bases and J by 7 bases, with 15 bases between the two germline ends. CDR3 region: CASVGQPRQPQHF. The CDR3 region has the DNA TGTGCCAGCGTCGGACAGCCCCGGCAGCCCCAGCATTTT.

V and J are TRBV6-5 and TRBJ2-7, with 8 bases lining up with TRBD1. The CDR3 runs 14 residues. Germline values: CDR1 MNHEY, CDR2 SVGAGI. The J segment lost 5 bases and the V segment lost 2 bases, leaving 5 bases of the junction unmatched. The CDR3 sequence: CASSYGQGADEQYF. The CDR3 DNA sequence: TGTGCCAGCAGTTACGGGCAGGGGGCTGACGAGCAGTACTTC.

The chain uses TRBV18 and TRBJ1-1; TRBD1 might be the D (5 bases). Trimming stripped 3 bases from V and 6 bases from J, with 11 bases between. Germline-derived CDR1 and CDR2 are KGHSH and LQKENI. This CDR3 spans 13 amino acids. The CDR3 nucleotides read TGTGCCAGCTCACCGGGGGGGAAACCTGAAGCTTTCTTT. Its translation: CASSPGGKPEAFF.

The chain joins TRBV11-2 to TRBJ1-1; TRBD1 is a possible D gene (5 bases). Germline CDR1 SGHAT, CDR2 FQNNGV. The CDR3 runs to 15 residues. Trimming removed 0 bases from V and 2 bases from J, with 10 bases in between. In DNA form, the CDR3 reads TGTGCCAGCAGCTTAGAAGTAGGACAAAACACTGAAGCTTTCTTT. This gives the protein CASSLEVGQNTEAFF. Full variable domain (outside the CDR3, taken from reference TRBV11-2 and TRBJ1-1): EAGVAQSPRYKIIEKRQSVAFWCNPISGHATLYWYQQILGQGPKLLIQFQNNGVVDDSQLPKDRFSAERLKGVDSTLKIQPAKLEDSAVYLCASSLEVGQNTEAFFGQGTRLTVV.

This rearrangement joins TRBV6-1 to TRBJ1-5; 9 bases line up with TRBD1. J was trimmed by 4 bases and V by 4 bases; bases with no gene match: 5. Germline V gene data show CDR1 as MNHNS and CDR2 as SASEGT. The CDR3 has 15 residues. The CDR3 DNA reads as TGTGCCAGCAGTGTTGAGACAGGGGGGAATCAGCCCCAGCATTTT. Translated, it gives CASSVETGGNQPQHF.

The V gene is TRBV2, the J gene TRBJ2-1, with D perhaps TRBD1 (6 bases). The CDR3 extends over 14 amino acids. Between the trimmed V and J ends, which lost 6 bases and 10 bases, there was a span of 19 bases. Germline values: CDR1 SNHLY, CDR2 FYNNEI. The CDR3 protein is CASSRDKVSEEQFF. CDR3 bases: TGTGCCAGCAGCCGGGACAAGGTCTCAGAAGAGCAGTTCTTC.

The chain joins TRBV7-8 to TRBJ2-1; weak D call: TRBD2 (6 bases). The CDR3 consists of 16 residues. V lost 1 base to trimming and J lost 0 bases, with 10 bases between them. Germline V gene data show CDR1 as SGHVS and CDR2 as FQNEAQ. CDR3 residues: CASSLGAGSSYNEQFF. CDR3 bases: TGTGCCAGCAGCTTAGGGGCGGGGAGCTCCTACAATGAGCAGTTCTTC.

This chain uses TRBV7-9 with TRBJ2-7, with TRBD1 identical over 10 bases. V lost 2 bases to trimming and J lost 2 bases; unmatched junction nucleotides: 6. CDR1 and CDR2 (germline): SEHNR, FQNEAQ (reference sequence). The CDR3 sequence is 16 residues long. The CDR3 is CASSLKSGTGAYEQYF. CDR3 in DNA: TGTGCCAGCAGCTTAAAATCCGGGACAGGGGCCTACGAGCAGTACTTC. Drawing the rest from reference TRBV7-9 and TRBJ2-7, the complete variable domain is DTGVSQNPRHKITKRGQNVTFRCDPISEHNRLYWYRQTLGQGPEFLTYFQNEAQLEKSRLLSDRFSAERPKGSFSTLEIQRTEQGDSAMYLCASSLKSGTGAYEQYFGPGTRLTVT.

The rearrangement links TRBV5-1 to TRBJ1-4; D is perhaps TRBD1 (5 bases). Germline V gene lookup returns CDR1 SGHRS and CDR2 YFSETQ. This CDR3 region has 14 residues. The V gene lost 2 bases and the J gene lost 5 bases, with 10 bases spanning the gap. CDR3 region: CASSFGSGNEKLFF. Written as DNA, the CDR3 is TGCGCCAGCAGCTTCGGGTCAGGGAATGAAAAACTGTTTTTT.

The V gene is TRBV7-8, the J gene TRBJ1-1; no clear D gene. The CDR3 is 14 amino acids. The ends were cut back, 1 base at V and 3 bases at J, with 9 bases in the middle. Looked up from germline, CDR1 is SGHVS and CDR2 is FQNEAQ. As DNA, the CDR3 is TGTGCCAGCAGCTTAGTTGGGAGGGACACTGAAGCTTTCTTT. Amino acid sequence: CASSLVGRDTEAFF.

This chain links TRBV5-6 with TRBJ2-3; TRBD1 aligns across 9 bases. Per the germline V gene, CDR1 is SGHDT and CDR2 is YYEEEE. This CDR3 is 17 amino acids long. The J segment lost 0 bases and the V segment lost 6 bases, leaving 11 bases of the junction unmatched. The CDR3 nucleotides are TGTGCCAGCACCCTTGGAACAGGGGGCTCTAGCACAGATACGCAGTATTTT. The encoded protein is CASTLGTGGSSTDTQYF. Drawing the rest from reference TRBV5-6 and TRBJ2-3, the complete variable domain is DAGVTQSPTHLIKTRGQQVTLRCSPKSGHDTVSWYQQALGQGPQFIFQYYEEEERQRGNFPDRFSGHQFPNYSSELNVNALLLGDSALYLCASTLGTGGSSTDTQYFGPGTRLTVL.

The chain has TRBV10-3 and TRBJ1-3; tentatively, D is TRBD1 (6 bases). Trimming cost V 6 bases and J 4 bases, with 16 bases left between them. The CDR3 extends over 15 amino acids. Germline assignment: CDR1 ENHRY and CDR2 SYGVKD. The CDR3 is CAIRPLDRTGNTIYF. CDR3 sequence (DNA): TGTGCCATCAGACCACTCGACAGGACCGGAAACACCATATATTTT.

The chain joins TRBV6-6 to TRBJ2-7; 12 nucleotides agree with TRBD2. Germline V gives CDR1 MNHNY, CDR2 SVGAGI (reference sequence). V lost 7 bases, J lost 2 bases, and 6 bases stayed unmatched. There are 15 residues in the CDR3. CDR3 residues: CASTTLAGGPYEQYF. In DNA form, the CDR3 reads TGTGCCAGCACTACTCTAGCGGGAGGGCCCTACGAGCAGTACTTC.

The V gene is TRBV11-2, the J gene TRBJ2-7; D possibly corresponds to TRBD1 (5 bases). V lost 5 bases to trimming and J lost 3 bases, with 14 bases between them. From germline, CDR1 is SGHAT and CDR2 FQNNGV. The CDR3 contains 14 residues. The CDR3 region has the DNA TGTGCCAGCAGCCACCCCCAGGGTTACTACGAGCAGTACTTC. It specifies CASSHPQGYYEQYF.

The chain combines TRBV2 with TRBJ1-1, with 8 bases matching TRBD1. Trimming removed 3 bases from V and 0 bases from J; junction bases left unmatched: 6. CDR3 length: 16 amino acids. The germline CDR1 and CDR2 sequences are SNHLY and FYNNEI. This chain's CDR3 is CASSDPKTGVNTEAFF. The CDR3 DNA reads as TGTGCCAGCAGTGACCCTAAGACAGGGGTGAACACTGAAGCTTTCTTT.

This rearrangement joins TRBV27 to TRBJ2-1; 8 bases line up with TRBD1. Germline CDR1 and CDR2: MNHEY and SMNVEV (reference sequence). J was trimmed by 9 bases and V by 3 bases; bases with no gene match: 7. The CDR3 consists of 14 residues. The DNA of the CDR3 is TGTGCCAGCAGTTTGTCGCAGGGGGCGGGTGAGCAGTTCTTC. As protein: CASSLSQGAGEQFF.

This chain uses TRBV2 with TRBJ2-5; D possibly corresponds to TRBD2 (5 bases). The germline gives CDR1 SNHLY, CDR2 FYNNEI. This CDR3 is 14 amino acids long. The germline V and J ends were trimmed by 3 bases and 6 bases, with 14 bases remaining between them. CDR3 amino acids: CASSEAPPGKTQYF. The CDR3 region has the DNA TGTGCCAGCAGTGAGGCTCCCCCGGGAAAGACCCAGTACTTC.

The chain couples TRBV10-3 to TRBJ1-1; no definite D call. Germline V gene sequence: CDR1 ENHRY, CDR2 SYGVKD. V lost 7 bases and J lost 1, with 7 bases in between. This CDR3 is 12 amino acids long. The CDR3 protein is CAIMTQNTEAFF. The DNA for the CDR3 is TGTGCCATCATGACACAGAACACTGAAGCTTTCTTT.

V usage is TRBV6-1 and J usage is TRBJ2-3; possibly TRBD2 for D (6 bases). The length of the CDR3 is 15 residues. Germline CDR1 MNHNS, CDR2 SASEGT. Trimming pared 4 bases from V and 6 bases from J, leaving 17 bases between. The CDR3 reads CASSASGAGLDTQYF. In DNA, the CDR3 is TGTGCCAGCAGTGCATCGGGAGCCGGGTTGGATACGCAGTATTTT.

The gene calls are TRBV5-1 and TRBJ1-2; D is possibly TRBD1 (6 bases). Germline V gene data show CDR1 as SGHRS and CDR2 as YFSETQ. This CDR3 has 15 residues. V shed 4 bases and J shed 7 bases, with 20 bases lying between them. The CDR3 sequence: CASSVTDSASSGYTF. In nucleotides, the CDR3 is TGCGCCAGCAGCGTAACGGACAGCGCTTCTTCTGGCTACACCTTC. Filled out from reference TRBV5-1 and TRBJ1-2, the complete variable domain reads KAGVTQTPRYLIKTRGQQVTLSCSPISGHRSVSWYQQTPGQGLQFLFEYFSETQRNKGNFPGRFSGRQFSNSRSEMNVSTLELGDSALYLCASSVTDSASSGYTFGSGTRLTVV.

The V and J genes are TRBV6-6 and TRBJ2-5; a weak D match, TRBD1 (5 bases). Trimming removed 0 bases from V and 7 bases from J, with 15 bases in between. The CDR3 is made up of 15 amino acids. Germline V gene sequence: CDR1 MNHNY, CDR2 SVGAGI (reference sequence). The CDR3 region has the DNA TGTGCCAGCAGTTACTCGACACAGATAAGGGGGACCCAGTACTTC. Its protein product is CASSYSTQIRGTQYF.

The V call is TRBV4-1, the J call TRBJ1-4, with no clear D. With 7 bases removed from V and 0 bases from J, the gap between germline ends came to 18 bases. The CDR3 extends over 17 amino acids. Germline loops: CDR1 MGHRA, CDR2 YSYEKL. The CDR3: CASKPSLAISTNEKLFF. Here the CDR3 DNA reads TGCGCCAGCAAGCCCTCCCTCGCCATTTCAACTAATGAAAAACTGTTTTTT.

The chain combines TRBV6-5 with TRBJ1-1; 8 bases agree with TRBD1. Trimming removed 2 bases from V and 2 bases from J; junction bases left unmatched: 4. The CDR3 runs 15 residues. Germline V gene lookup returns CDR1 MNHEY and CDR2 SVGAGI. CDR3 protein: CASSYLGTGNTEAFF. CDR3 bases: TGTGCCAGCAGTTACCTTGGGACAGGTAACACTGAAGCTTTCTTT.

CDR3 sequence reads: CAWSLGQDALRAFF. The CDR3 DNA is TGTGCCTGGAGTTTAGGACAGGACGCCTTGCGGGCTTTCTTT. The chain has TRBV30 and TRBJ1-1, with TRBD1 matching 7 bases. This CDR3 is 14 amino acids long. Germline V gives CDR1 GTSNPN, CDR2 SVGIG (reference sequence). Trimming cost V 2 bases and J 11 bases; bases outside gene matches: 14.

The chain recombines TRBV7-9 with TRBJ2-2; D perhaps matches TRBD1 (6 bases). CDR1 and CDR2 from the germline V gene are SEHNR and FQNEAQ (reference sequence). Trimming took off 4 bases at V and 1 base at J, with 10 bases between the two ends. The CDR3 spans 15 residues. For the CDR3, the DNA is TGTGCCAGCAGCTCCTGGACAGTGAACACCGGGGAGCTGTTTTTT. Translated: CASSSWTVNTGELFF. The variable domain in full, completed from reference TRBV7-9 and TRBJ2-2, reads DTGVSQNPRHKITKRGQNVTFRCDPISEHNRLYWYRQTLGQGPEFLTYFQNEAQLEKSRLLSDRFSAERPKGSFSTLEIQRTEQGDSAMYLCASSSWTVNTGELFFGEGSRLTVL.

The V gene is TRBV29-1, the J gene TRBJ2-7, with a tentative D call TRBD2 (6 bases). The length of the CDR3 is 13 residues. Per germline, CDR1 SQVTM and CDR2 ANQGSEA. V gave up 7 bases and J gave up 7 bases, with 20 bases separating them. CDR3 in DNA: TGCAGCGCCGCCCGGGACTTAGCACGTGAGCAGTACTTC. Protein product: CSAARDLAREQYF.

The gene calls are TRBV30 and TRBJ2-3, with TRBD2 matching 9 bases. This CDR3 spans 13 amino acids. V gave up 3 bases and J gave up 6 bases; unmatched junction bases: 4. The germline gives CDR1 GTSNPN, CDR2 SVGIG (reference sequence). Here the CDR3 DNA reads TGTGCCTGGAGGCTAGCGGGGCTGGATACGCAGTATTTT. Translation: CAWRLAGLDTQYF.

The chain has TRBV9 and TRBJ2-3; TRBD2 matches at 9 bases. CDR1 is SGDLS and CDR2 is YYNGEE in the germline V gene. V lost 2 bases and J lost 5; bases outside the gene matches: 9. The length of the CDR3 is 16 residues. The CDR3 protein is CASSVKPSGAIDTQYF. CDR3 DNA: TGTGCCAGCAGCGTTAAGCCTAGCGGGGCGATAGATACGCAGTATTTT.

CDR3 bases: TGTGCCAGCAGCTTAGCGGGGCTCTATGGCTACACCTTC. It encodes CASSLAGLYGYTF. The genes are TRBV7-9 and TRBJ1-2, with D perhaps matching TRBD1 (5 bases). The CDR3 is 13 amino acids. V lost 0 bases, J lost 4 bases, and 6 bases lay in between. The germline V gene has CDR1 SEHNR and CDR2 FQNEAQ (reference sequence). The whole variable domain, filled in from reference TRBV7-9 and TRBJ1-2, reads DTGVSQNPRHKITKRGQNVTFRCDPISEHNRLYWYRQTLGQGPEFLTYFQNEAQLEKSRLLSDRFSAERPKGSFSTLEIQRTEQGDSAMYLCASSLAGLYGYTFGSGTRLTVV.

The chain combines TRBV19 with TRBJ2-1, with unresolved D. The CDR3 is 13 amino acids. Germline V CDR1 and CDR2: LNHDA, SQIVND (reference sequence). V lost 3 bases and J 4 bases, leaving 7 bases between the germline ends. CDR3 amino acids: CASSIDWYNEQFF. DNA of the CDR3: TGTGCCAGTAGTATCGACTGGTACAATGAGCAGTTCTTC.